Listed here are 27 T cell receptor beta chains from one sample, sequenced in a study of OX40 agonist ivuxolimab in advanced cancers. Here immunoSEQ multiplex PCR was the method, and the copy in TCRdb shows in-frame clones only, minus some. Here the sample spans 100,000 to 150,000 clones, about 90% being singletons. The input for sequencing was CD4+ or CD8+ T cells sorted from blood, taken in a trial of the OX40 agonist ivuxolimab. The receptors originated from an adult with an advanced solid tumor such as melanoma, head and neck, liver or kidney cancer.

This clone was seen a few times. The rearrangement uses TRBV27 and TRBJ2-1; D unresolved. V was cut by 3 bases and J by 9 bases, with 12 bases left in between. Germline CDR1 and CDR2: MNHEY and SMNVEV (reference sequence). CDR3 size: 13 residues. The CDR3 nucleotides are TGTGCCAGCAGTTTCGGCCTCTCAACTGAGCAGTTCTTC. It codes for CASSFGLSTEQFF.

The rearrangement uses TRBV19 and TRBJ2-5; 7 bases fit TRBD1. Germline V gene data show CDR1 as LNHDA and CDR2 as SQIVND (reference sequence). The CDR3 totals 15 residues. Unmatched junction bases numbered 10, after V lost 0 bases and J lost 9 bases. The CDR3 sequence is CASSIDRQGPGAQYF. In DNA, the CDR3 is TGTGCCAGTAGTATAGATCGACAGGGACCAGGGGCCCAGTACTTC.

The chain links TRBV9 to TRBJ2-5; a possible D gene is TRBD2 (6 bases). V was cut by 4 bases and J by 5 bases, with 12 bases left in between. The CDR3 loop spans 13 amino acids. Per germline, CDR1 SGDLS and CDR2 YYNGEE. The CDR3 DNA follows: TGTGCCAGCAGCACCTGGGACTCCGAGACCCAGTACTTC. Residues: CASSTWDSETQYF.

The DNA for the CDR3 is TGTGCCTGGATAGTGGGTCCTGGGGCCAACGTCCTGACTTTC. Translating it yields CAWIVGPGANVLTF. The rearrangement uses TRBV30 and TRBJ2-6; no definite D call. The germline gives CDR1 GTSNPN, CDR2 SVGIG (reference sequence). This CDR3 comprises 14 residues. V lost 4 bases and J 2 bases, leaving 9 bases between the germline ends.

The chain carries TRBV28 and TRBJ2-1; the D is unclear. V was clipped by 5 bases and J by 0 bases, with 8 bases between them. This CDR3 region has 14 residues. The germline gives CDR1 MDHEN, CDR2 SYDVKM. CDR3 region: CASSGPVSYNEQFF. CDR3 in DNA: TGTGCCAGCAGTGGACCTGTCTCCTACAATGAGCAGTTCTTC.

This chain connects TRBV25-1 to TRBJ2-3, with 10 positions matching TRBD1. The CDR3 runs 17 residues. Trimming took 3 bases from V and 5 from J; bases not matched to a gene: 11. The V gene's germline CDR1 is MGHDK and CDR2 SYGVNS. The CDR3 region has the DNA TGTGCCAGCAGTGACTCCTTCAGGGACAGGGGAATAGATACGCAGTATTTT. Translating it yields CASSDSFRDRGIDTQYF.

For the CDR3, the DNA is TGTGCCAGCAGAGGGGTGCATGAAAAACTGTTTTTT. This sequence encodes CASRGVHEKLFF. The rearrangement joins TRBV27 to TRBJ1-4, with D perhaps TRBD1 (5 bases). This CDR3 has 12 residues. The V gene's germline CDR1 is MNHEY and CDR2 SMNVEV (reference sequence). V gave up 6 bases and J gave up 6 bases, with 8 bases separating them. Supplemented by reference TRBV27 and TRBJ1-4, the full variable domain reads EAQVTQNPRYLITVTGKKLTVTCSQNMNHEYMSWYRQDPGLGLRQIYYSMNVEVTDKGDVPEGYKVSRKEKRNFPLILESPSPNQTSLYFCASRGVHEKLFFGSGTQLSVL.

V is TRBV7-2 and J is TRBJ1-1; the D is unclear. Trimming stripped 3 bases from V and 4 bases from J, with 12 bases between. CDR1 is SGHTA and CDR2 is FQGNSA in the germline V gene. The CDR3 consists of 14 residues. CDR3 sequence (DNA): TGTGCCAGCAGCTTCTCGGATCGGGGCACTGAAGCTTTCTTT. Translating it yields CASSFSDRGTEAFF.

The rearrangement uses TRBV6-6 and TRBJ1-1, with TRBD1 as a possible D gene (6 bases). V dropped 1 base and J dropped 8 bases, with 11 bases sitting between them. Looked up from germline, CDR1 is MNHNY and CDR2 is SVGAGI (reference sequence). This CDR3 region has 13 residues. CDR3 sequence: CASSYLRTEEAFF. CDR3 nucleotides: TGTGCCAGCAGTTACTTGAGGACAGAAGAAGCTTTCTTT.

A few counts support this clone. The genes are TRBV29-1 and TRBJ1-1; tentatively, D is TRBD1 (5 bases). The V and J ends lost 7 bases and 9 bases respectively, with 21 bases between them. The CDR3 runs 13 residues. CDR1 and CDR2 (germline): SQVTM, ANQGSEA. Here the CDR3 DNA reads TGCAGCGGCAAGATCGGGGCATTTTCTCAAGCTTTCTTT. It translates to CSGKIGAFSQAFF.

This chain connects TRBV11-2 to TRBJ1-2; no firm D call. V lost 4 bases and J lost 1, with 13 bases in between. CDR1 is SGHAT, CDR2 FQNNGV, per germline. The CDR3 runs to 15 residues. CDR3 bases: TGTGCCAGCAGCTCTAGCGTTCCGCTTAACTATGGCTACACCTTC. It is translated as CASSSSVPLNYGYTF. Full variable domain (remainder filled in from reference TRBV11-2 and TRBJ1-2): EAGVAQSPRYKIIEKRQSVAFWCNPISGHATLYWYQQILGQGPKLLIQFQNNGVVDDSQLPKDRFSAERLKGVDSTLKIQPAKLEDSAVYLCASSSSVPLNYGYTFGSGTRLTVV.

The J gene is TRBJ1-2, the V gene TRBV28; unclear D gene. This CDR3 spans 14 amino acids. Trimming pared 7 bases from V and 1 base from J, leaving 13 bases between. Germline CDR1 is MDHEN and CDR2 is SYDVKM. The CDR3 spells CASTTLLFNYGYTF. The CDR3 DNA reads TGTGCCAGCACGACACTCCTGTTTAACTATGGCTACACCTTC.

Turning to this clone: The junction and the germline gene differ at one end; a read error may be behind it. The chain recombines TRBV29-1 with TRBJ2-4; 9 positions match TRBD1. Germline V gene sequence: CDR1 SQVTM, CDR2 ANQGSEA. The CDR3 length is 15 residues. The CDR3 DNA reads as TGCGGCGTTGAACAGGGGGCGGTGGGCAAAAACATTCAGTACTTC. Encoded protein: CGVEQGAVGKNIQYF. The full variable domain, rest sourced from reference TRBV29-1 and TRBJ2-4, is SAVISQKPSRDICQRGTSLTIQCQVDSQVTMMFWYRQQPGQSLTLIATANQGSEATYESGFVIDKFPISRPNLTFSTLTVSNMSPEDSSIYLCGVEQGAVGKNIQYFGAGTRLSVL.

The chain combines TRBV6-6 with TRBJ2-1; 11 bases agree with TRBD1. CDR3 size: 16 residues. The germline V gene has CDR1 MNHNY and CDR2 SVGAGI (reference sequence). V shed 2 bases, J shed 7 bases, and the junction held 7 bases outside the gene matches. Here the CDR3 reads CASSYLGQGARNEQFF. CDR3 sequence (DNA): TGTGCCAGCAGTTACCTCGGACAGGGGGCGCGAAATGAGCAGTTCTTC.

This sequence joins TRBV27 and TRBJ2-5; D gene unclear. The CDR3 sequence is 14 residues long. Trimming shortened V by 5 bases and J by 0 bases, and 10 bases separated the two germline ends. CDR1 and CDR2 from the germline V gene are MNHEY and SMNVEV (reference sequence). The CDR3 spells CASSSLGYQETQYF. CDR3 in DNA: TGTGCCAGCAGTAGCCTGGGGTACCAAGAGACCCAGTACTTC.

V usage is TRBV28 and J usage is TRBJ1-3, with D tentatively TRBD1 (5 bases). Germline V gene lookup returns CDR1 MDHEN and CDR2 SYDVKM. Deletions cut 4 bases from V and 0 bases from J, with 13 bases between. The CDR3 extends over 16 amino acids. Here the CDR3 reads CASSWRDGSSGNTIYF. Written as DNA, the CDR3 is TGTGCCAGCAGTTGGAGGGACGGGAGCTCTGGAAACACCATATATTTT.

The CDR3 nucleotides read TGTGCCAGCAGTTTATCAACTAGCGGGAGCTACAATGAGCAGTTCTTC. Its translation is CASSLSTSGSYNEQFF. The chain links TRBV28 to TRBJ2-1; the match to TRBD2 covers 11 bases. Trimming at V came to 1 base and at J to 3 bases, leaving 2 bases not matched to a gene. This CDR3 contains 16 residues. Per germline, CDR1 MDHEN and CDR2 SYDVKM.

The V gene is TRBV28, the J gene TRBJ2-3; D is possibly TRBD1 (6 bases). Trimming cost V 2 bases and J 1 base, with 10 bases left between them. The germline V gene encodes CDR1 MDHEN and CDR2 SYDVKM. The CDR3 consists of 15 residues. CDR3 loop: CASSLQGLGTDTQYF. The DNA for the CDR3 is TGTGCCAGCAGTTTACAGGGGCTGGGCACAGATACGCAGTATTTT.

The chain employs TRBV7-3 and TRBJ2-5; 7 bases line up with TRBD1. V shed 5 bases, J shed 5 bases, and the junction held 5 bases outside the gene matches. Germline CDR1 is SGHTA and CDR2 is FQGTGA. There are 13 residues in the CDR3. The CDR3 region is CASSLDREETQYF. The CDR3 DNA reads TGTGCCAGCAGCCTTGACAGGGAGGAGACCCAGTACTTC.

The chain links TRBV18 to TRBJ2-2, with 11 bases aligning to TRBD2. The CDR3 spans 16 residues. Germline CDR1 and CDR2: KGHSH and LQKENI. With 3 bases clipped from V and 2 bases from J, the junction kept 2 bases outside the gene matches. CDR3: CASSPRLAGNTGELFF. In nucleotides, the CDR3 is TGTGCCAGCTCACCGAGACTAGCGGGAAACACCGGGGAGCTGTTTTTT.

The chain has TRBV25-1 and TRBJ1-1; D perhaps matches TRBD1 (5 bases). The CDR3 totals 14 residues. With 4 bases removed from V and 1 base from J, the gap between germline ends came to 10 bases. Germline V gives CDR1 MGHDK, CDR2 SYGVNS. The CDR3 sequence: CASSGQWRNTEAFF. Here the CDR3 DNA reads TGTGCCAGCAGTGGACAGTGGAGGAACACTGAAGCTTTCTTT.

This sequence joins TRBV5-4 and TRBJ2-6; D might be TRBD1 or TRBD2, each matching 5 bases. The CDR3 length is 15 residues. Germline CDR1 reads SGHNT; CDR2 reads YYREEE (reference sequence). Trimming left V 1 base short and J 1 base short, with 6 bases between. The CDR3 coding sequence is TGTGCCAGCAGCTTGTGGGGGTCTGGGGCCAACGTCCTGACTTTC. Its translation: CASSLWGSGANVLTF.

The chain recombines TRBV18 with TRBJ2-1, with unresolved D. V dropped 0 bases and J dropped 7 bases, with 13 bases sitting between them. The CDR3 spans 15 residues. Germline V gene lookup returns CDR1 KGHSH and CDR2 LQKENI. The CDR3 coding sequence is TGTGCCAGCTCACCACCGCAGGCAGCTTCTAATGAGCAGTTCTTC. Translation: CASSPPQAASNEQFF. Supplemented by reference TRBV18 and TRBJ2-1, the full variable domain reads NAGVMQNPRHLVRRRGQEARLRCSPMKGHSHVYWYRQLPEEGLKFMVYLQKENIIDESGMPKERFSAEFPKEGPSILRIQQVVRGDSAAYFCASSPPQAASNEQFFGPGTRLTVL.

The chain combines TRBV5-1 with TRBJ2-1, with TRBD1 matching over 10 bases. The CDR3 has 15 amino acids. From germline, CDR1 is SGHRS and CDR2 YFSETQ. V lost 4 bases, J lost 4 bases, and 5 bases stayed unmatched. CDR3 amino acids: CASSVGTGVYNEQFF. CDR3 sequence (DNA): TGCGCCAGCAGCGTCGGGACAGGGGTTTACAATGAGCAGTTCTTC.

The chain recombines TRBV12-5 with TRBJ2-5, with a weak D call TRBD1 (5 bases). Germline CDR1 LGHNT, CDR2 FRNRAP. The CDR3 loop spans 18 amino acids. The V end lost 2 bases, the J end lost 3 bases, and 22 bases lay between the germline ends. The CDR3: CASGLWPAGTGSEETQYF. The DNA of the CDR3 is TGTGCTAGTGGTTTGTGGCCCGCTGGCACAGGAAGCGAAGAGACCCAGTACTTC.

In DNA, the CDR3 is TGCAGCGTCCTGCGGGACATAAGCGAGCAGTACTTC. This gives the protein CSVLRDISEQYF. The genes are TRBV29-1 and TRBJ2-7, with D perhaps TRBD1 or TRBD2 (6 bases each). CDR1 and CDR2 from the germline V gene are SQVTM and ANQGSEA. This CDR3 region has 12 residues. The V end was cut by 6 bases, the J end by 6 bases, with 15 bases between.

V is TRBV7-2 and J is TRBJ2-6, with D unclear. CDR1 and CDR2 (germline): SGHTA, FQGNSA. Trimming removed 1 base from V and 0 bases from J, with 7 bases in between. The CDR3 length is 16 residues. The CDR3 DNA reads TGTGCCAGCAGCTTAGGCGTGGGCTCTGGGGCCAACGTCCTGACTTTC. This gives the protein CASSLGVGSGANVLTF.